The TCR beta chain under discussion was sequenced for a study of early T cells in non-severe SARS-CoV-2 infection. As for the study in general: Sequencing targeted bulk RNA from unsorted whole blood, leaving chains unpaired.

Unique molecular identifiers were affixed to single, distinct cDNA molecules. TCRdb reprocessed the 5' RACE reads via MiXCR and lists one record per CDR3 protein. The sample gives tens of thousands of distinct CDR3 sequences, roughly an eighth of which show up once; around 1.8% is in the top ten. Trimming left V 5 bases short and J 4 bases short, with 11 bases between. The CDR3 length is 13 residues. This clonotype was recorded a few times. Antigen: not known. Regarding the study as a whole: Comparison of clonotypes with VDJdb favored anti-spike CD8 responses while missing private and CD4 specificities.

Sequencing was done on a sample of whole blood. The chain uses TRBV12-3 or TRBV12-4 and TRBJ1-1; D unresolved. The source of this sequence is an adult who was a healthcare worker with PCR-confirmed SARS-CoV-2 infection or an uninfected control (not recorded which). Here the CDR3 reads CASSPWSGTEAFF. The CDR3 DNA reads as TGTGCCAGCAGTCCTTGGAGTGGCACTGAAGCTTTCTTT.